The T cell receptor (beta chain) described here comes from a study of HIV-infected patients and healthy controls. Reverse transcription used roughly 450 ng RNA and constant-region primers for alpha and beta. Separate chain-specific third strand synthesis with multiplexing indices produced the alpha and beta libraries. TCRdb re-derived calls from the 5' RACE reads in MiXCR, one entry per CDR3 protein. The sample shows 3,900 or so distinct CDR3 sequences, around 9% of them seen only once. Antiretroviral therapy had run roughly three months, about 14 weeks, before follow-up blood collection. No cell fractionation was done, so the repertoire covers all unsorted peripheral blood T cells. The CDR3 covers 11 residues. CDR1 SEHNR and CDR2 FQNEAQ come from the germline V gene (reference sequence). V lost 3 bases and J 4 bases, leaving 3 bases between the germline ends.

The chain couples TRBV7-9 to TRBJ1-1; no clear D. The material was blood, obtained during antiretroviral therapy. The TCR was taken from an adult with HIV infection. CDR3 bases: TGTGCCAGCAGCTTTTCCACTGAAGCTTTCTTT. Translating gives CASSFSTEAFF.